The 3 T cell receptor beta chains listed next were all sequenced from one sample in a study of cytomegalovirus exposure and HLA in healthy donors. Primers for the PCR totalled 60 Vbeta and 13 Jbeta. Here immunoSEQ multiplex PCR was the method, and the copy in TCRdb shows in-frame clones only, minus some. The data contain 150,000 to 200,000 clones, about 75% of them seen just once; the ten biggest clones take up almost 6.5%. The source material was PBMCs. Receptors were obtained from a man aged 40-50 years in good health and CMV-seropositive.

This clone was seen only a few times. The genes are TRBV28 and TRBJ2-7, with a tentative D call TRBD2 (6 bases). The V end lost 1 base, the J end lost 0 bases, and 13 bases lay between the germline ends. This CDR3 is built from 16 residues. Germline CDR1 is MDHEN and CDR2 is SYDVKM. The CDR3 nucleotides read TGTGCCAGCAGTTTATTTGGGACTTCCCTCTCCTACGAGCAGTACTTC. Its translation: CASSLFGTSLSYEQYF.

As regards this clone: This sample includes further DNA sequences coding for the same CDR3. The chain employs TRBV5-1 and TRBJ1-2; 9 bases are shared with TRBD1. J gave up 8 bases and V 0 bases, and 5 bases lay outside the gene matches. Per germline, CDR1 SGHRS and CDR2 YFSETQ. The CDR3 length is 14 residues. The CDR3 loop is CASSLGGQGDGYTF. The CDR3 DNA follows: TGCGCCAGCAGCTTGGGGGGACAGGGTGACGGCTACACCTTC.

The V gene is TRBV29-1, the J gene TRBJ1-1; 10 bases align to TRBD1. This CDR3 has 12 residues. Per germline, CDR1 SQVTM and CDR2 ANQGSEA. V trimming: 8 bases; J trimming: 8 bases; junction bases outside the gene matches: 8. The CDR3 DNA reads TGCAGCACCGGACAGGGGGGATTAGAAGCTTTCTTT. This codes for CSTGQGGLEAFF.